The source of this T cell receptor beta chain is a study of blood T cell repertoires in COVID-19. Study details: Material from acute and convalescent COVID-19 was sourced from the United States, Italy and Spain. T cells, B-cell-depleted T cells, or PBMCs supplied cDNA or gDNA.

Per germline, CDR1 SEHNR and CDR2 FQNEAQ (reference sequence). This CDR3 comprises 14 residues. V was clipped by 5 bases and J by 8 bases, with 16 bases between them. In the authors' workflow: Estimation of nucleated cell counts relied on the amplification of reference gene primers. TCRdb's copy holds only in-frame clones and misses some; the assay was immunoSEQ multiplex PCR. V and J calls and clone size are copied from that table; D and trimming were computed from the DNA. The repertoire holds fewer than 200,000 clones, roughly four fifths seen once, with around 7.7% in the top ten. The rearrangement links TRBV7-9 to TRBJ2-1; the D gene is possibly TRBD2 (6 bases). Sequencing input: peripheral blood. This clonotype originated in a man aged 40-49 years who had recovered from COVID-19. The CDR3 reads CASSPRRALYEQFF. CDR3 sequence (DNA): TGTGCCAGCAGCCCAAGGAGGGCCCTCTATGAGCAGTTCTTC.